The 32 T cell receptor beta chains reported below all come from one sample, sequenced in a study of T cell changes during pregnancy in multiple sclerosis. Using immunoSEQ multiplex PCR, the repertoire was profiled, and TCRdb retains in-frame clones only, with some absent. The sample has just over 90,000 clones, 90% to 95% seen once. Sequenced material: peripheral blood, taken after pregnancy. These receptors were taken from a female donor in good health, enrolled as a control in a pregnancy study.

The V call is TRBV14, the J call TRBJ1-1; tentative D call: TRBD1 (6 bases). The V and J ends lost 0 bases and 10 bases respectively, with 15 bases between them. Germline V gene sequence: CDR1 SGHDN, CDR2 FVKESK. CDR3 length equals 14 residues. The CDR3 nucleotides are TGTGCCAGCAGCCAAGAAGAGGGGGGGCCGGGAGCTTTCTTT. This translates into CASSQEEGGPGAFF.

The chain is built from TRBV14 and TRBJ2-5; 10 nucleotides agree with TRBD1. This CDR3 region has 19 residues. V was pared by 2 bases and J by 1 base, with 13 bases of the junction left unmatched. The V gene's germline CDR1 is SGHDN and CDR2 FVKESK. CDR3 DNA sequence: TGTGCCAGCAGCCAACCCACCCGAGGGACAGGGGCACTCCAAGAGACCCAGTACTTC. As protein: CASSQPTRGTGALQETQYF.

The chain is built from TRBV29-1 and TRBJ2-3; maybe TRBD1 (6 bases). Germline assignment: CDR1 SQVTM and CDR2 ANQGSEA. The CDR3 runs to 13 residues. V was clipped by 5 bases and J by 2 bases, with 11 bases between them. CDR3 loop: CSVSGALTDTQYF. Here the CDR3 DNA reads TGCAGCGTTTCAGGGGCCCTCACAGATACGCAGTATTTT.

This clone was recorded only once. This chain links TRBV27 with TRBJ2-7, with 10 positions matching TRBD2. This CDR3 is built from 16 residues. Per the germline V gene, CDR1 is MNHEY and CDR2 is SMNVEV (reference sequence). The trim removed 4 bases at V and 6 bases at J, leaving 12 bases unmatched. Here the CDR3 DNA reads TGTGCCAGCAGTTCCTTCTCGGATAGCGGGGGGTCCGAGCAGTACTTC. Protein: CASSSFSDSGGSEQYF.

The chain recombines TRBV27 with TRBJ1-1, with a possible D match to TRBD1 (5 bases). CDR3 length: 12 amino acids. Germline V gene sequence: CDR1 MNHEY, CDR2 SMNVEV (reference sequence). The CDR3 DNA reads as TGTGCTCATGGGGGGGGAAACACTGAAGCTTTCTTT. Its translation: CAHGGGNTEAFF.

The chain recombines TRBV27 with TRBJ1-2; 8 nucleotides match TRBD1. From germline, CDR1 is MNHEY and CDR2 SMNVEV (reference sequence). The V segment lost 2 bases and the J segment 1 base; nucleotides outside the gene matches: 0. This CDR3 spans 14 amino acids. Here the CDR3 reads CASSLGQGNYGYTF. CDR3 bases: TGTGCCAGCAGTTTAGGACAGGGTAACTATGGCTACACCTTC.

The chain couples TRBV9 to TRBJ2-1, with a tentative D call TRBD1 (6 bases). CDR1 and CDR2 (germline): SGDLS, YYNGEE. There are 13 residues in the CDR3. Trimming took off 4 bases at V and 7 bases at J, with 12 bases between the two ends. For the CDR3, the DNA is TGTGCCAGCAGCCCCCCGAGGGGGAATGAGCAGTTCTTC. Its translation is CASSPPRGNEQFF.

CDR3 bases: TGCGCCAGCAGCCAAGTACAGGAAAAGCCTTATGGCTACACCTTC. Encoded protein: CASSQVQEKPYGYTF. The chain carries TRBV4-3 and TRBJ1-2; possibly TRBD1 for D (5 bases). Germline CDR1 reads LGHNA; CDR2 reads YSLEER. V was pared by 1 base and J by 5 bases, with 14 bases between. This CDR3 comprises 15 residues.

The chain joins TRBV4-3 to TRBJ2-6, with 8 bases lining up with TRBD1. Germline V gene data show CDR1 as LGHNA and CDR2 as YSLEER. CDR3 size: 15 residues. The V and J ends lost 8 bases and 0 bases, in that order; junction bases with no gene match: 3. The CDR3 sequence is CASGDRTSGANVLTF. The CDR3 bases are TGCGCCAGCGGGGACAGGACCTCTGGGGCCAACGTCCTGACTTTC.

DNA of the CDR3: TGTGCCAGCAGCCAGCCCGGGGAGACCCAGTACTTC. Its translation is CASSQPGETQYF. The chain links TRBV5-4 to TRBJ2-5; D is unresolved. From germline, CDR1 is SGHNT and CDR2 YYREEE (reference sequence). This CDR3 has 12 amino acids. The germline V and J ends were trimmed by 4 bases and 5 bases, with 9 bases remaining between them.

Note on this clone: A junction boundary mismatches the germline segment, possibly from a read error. The CDR3 DNA follows: TGTGCCAGCAGCCTAGGCGGGTTTGGCAGGGTGAACACTGAAGCTTTCTTT. Translated, it gives CASSLGGFGRVNTEAFF. The genes are TRBV13 and TRBJ1-1; tentative D call: TRBD1 (5 bases). From germline, CDR1 is PRHDT and CDR2 FYEKMQ (reference sequence). The CDR3 is made up of 17 amino acids. Full variable domain (remainder filled in from reference TRBV13 and TRBJ1-1): AAGVIQSPRHLIKEKRETATLKCYPIPRHDTVYWYQQGPGQDPQFLISFYEKMQSDKGSIPDRFSAQQFSDYHSELNMSSLELGDSALYFCASSLGGFGRVNTEAFFGQGTRLTVV.

CDR3 loop: CASSLSAGLNYGYTF. The DNA for the CDR3 is TGTGCCAGCAGCTTATCGGCGGGACTCAACTATGGCTACACCTTC. J is TRBJ1-2 and V is TRBV7-9; D might be TRBD1 (5 bases). The CDR3 consists of 15 residues. Per the germline V gene, CDR1 is SEHNR and CDR2 is FQNEAQ (reference sequence). Deletions cut 2 bases from V and 2 bases from J, with 12 bases between.

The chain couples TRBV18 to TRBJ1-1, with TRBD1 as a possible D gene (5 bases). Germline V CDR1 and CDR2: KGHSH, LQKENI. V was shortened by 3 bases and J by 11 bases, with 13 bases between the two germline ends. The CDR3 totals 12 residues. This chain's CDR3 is CASSPGGAWAFF. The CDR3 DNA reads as TGTGCCAGCTCACCGGGCGGGGCGTGGGCTTTCTTT.

The CDR3 region has the DNA TGCGCCAGCAGCTACAGTGAGAACTATGGCTACACCTTC. Translating it yields CASSYSENYGYTF. The rearrangement links TRBV5-1 to TRBJ1-2; D gene uncertain. With 3 bases removed from V and 2 bases from J, the gap between germline ends came to 8 bases. The length of the CDR3 is 13 residues. The V gene's germline CDR1 is SGHRS and CDR2 YFSETQ. The full variable domain, completed using reference TRBV5-1 and TRBJ1-2, is KAGVTQTPRYLIKTRGQQVTLSCSPISGHRSVSWYQQTPGQGLQFLFEYFSETQRNKGNFPGRFSGRQFSNSRSEMNVSTLELGDSALYLCASSYSENYGYTFGSGTRLTVV.

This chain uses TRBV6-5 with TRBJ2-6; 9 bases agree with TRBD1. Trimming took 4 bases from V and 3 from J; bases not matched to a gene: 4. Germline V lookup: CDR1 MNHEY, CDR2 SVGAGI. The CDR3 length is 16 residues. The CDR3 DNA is TGTGCCAGCAGTTTACAGGGGGCAGGTGGGGCCAACGTCCTGACTTTC. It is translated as CASSLQGAGGANVLTF.

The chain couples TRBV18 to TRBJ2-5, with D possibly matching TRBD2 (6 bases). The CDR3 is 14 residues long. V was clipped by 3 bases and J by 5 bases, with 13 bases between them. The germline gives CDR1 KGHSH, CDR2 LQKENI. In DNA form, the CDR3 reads TGTGCCAGCTCACCCCCGGGGGTTAAGGAGACCCAGTACTTC. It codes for CASSPPGVKETQYF.

CDR3 DNA: TGTGCCAGTAGTATAGGGGGACAGGGGAACTATGGCTACACCTTC. Protein sequence: CASSIGGQGNYGYTF. The V call is TRBV19, the J call TRBJ1-2; 10 nucleotides align to TRBD1. CDR1 is LNHDA and CDR2 is SQIVND in the germline V gene (reference sequence). The CDR3 length is 15 residues. V was pared by 1 base and J by 2 bases, with 1 base of the junction left unmatched. Variable domain in full (rest from reference TRBV19 and TRBJ1-2): DGGITQSPKYLFRKEGQNVTLSCEQNLNHDAMYWYRQDPGQGLRLIYYSQIVNDFQKGDIAEGYSVSREKKESFPLTVTSAQKNPTAFYLCASSIGGQGNYGYTFGSGTRLTVV.

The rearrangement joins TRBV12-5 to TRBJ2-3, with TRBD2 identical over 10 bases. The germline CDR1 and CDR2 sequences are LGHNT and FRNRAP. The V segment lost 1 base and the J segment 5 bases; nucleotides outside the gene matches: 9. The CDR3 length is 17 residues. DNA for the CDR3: TGTGCTAGTGGTTTGGGGCTGAGCGGGGGGGCAGGAGATACGCAGTATTTT. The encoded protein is CASGLGLSGGAGDTQYF.

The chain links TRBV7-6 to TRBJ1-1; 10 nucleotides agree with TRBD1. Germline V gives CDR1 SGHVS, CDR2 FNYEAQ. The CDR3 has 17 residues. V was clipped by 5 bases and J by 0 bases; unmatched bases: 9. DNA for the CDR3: TGTGCCAGCAGCCGGGGTGGGACAGGGGCCATGAACACTGAAGCTTTCTTT. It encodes CASSRGGTGAMNTEAFF.

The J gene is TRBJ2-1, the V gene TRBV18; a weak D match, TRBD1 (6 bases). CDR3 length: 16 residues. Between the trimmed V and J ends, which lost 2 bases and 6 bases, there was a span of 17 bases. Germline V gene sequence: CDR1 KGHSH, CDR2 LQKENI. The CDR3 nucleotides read TGTGCCAGCTCACCAAGGTTGGGGGCCGGGGCCAATGAGCAGTTCTTC. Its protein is CASSPRLGAGANEQFF.

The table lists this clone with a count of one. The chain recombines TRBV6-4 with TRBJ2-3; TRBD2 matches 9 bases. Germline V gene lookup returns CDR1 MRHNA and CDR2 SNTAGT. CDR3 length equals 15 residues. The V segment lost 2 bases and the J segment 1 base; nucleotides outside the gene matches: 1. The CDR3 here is CASSDQRGGTDTQYF. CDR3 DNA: TGTGCCAGCAGTGACCAGCGGGGGGGCACAGATACGCAGTATTTT.

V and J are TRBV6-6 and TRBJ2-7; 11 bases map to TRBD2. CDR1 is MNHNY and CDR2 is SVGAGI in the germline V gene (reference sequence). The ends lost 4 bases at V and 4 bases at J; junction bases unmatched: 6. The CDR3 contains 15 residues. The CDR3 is CASSLLAGGGYEQYF. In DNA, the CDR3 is TGTGCCAGCAGTTTGCTAGCGGGGGGAGGGTACGAGCAGTACTTC.

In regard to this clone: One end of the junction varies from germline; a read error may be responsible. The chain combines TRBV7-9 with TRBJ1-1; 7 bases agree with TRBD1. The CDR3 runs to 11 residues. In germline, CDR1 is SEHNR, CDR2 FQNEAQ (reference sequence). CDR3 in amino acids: CSGQKNTEAFF. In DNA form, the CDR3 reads TGCTCGGGACAGAAGAACACTGAAGCTTTCTTT.

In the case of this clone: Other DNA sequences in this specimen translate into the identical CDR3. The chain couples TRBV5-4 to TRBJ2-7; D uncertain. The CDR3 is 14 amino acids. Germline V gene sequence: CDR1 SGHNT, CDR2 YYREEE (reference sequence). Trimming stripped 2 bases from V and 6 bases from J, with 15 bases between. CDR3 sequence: CASSFSGIGLEQYF. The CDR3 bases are TGTGCCAGCAGCTTTAGTGGCATTGGGCTCGAGCAGTACTTC.

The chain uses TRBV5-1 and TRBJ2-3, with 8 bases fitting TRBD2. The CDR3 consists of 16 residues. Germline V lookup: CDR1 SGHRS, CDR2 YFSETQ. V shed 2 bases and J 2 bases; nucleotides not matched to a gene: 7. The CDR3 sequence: CASSLSGGVPTDTQYF. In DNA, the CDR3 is TGCGCCAGCAGCTTAAGCGGGGGCGTACCCACAGATACGCAGTATTTT.

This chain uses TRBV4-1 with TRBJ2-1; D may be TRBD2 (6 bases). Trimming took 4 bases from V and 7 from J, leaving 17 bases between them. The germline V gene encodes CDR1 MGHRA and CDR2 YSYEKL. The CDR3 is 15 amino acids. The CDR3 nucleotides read TGCGCCAGCAGCCGAAACCTAGCGCTAGGGAATGAGCAGTTCTTC. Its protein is CASSRNLALGNEQFF.

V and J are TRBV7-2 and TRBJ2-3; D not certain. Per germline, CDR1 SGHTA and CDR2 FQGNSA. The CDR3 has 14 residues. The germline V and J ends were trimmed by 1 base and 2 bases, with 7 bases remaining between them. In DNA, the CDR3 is TGTGCCAGCAGCTTAGGGGCAGTCACAGATACGCAGTATTTT. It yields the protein CASSLGAVTDTQYF.

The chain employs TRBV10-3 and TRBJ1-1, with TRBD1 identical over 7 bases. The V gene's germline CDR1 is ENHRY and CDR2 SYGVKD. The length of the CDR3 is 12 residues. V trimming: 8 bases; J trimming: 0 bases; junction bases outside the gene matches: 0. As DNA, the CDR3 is TGTGCCATCGGGACAGTGAACACTGAAGCTTTCTTT. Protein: CAIGTVNTEAFF.

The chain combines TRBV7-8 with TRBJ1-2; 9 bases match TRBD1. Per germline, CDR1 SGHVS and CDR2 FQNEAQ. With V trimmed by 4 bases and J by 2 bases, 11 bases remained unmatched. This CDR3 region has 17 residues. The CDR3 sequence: CASSSKDRGLRNYGYTF. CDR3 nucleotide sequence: TGTGCCAGCAGCTCCAAGGACAGGGGACTACGGAACTATGGCTACACCTTC.

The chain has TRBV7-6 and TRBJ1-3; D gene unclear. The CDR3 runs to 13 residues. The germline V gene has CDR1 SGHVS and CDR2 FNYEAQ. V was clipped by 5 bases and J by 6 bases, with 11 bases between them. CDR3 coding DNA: TGTGCCAGCAGCCTTGGGCTAATAAACACCATATATTTT. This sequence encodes CASSLGLINTIYF. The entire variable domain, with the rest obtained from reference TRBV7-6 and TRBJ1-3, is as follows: GAGVSQSPRYKVTKRGQDVALRCDPISGHVSLYWYRQALGQGPEFLTYFNYEAQQDKSGLPNDRFSAERPEGSISTLTIQRTEQRDSAMYRCASSLGLINTIYFGEGSWLTVV.

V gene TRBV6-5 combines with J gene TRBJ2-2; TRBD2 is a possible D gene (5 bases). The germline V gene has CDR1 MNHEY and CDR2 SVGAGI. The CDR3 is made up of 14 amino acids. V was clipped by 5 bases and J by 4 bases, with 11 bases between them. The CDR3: CASSIRGFTGELFF. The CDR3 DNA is TGTGCCAGCAGTATTCGAGGGTTCACCGGGGAGCTGTTTTTT.

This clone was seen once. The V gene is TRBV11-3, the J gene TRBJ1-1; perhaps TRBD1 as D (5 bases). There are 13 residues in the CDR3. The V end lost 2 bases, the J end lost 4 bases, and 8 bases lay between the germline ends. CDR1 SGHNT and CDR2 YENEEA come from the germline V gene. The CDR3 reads CASSLKRGTEAFF. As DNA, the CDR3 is TGTGCCAGCAGCTTAAAAAGGGGCACTGAAGCTTTCTTT.